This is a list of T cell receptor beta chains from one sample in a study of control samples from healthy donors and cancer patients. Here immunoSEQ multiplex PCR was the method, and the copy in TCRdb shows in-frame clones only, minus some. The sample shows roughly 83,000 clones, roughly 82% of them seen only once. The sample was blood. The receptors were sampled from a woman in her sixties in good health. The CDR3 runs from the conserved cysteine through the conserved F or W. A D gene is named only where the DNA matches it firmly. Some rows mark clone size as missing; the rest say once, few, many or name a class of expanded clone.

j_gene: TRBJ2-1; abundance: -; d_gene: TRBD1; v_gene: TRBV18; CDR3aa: CASSPSAGQGTDNEQFF; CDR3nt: TGTGCCAGCTCACCATCCGCCGGACAGGGGACGGACAATGAGCAGTTCTTC
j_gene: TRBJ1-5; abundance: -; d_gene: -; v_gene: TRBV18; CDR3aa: CASSPGQNQPQHF; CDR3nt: TGTGCCAGCTCACCTGGACAAAATCAGCCCCAGCATTTT
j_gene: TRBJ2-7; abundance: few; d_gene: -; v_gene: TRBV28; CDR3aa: CASSLTFAYEQYF; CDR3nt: TGTGCCAGCAGTTTAACGTTCGCCTACGAGCAGTACTTC
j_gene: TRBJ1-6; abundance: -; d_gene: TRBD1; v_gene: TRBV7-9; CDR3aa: CASSTGQGFYNSPLHF; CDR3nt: TGTGCCAGCAGCACAGGACAGGGTTTCTATAATTCACCCCTCCACTTT
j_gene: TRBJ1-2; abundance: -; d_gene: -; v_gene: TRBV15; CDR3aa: CATRYTANNYGYTF; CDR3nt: TGTGCCACCAGATATACGGCAAATAACTATGGCTACACCTTC
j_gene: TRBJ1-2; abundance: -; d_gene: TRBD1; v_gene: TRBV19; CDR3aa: CASRAQGGTNYGYTF; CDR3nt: TGTGCCAGTAGGGCACAGGGGGGCACTAACTATGGCTACACCTTC
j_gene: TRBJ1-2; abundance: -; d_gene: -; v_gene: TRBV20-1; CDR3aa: CSARPYYGYTF; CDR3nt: TGCAGTGCTAGACCGTACTATGGCTACACCTTC
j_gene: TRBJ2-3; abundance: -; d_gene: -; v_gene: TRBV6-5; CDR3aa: CASRYPTDTQYF; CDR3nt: TGTGCCAGCAGGTACCCCACAGATACGCAGTATTTT
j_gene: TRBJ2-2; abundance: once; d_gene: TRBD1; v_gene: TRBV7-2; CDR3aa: CASSLGRDRVNTGELFF; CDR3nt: TGTGCCAGCAGCCTAGGACGGGACAGGGTAAACACCGGGGAGCTGTTTTTT
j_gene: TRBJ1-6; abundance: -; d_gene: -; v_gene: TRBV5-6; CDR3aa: CASSLVSGANSPLHF; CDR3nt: TGTGCCAGCAGCTTGGTATCAGGGGCAAATTCACCCCTCCACTTT
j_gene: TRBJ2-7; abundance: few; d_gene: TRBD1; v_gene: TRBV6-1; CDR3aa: CASSEGRDSAYEQYF; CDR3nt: TGTGCCAGCAGTGAGGGCCGGGACAGTGCCTACGAGCAGTACTTC
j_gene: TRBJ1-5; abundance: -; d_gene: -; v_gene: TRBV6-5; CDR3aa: CASSYSGYSNQPQHF; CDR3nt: TGTGCCAGCAGTTACTCAGGATATAGCAATCAGCCCCAGCATTTT
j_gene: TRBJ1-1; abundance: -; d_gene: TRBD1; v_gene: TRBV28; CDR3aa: CATARSGQPLNTEAFF; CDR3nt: TGTGCCACCGCCAGATCGGGACAGCCTTTGAACACTGAAGCTTTCTTT
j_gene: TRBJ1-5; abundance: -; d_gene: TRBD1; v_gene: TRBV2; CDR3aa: CASRTGGGNQPQHF; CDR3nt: TGTGCCAGCAGGACAGGGGGAGGCAATCAGCCCCAGCATTTT
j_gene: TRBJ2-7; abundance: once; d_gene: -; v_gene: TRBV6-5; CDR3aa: CASSYGQLSGSYEQYF; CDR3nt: TGTGCCAGCAGTTACGGCCAGCTCAGTGGGTCCTACGAGCAGTACTTC
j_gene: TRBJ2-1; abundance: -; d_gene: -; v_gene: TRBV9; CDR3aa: CASSVAGAFNEQFF; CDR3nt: TGTGCCAGCAGCGTAGCGGGGGCCTTCAATGAGCAGTTCTTC
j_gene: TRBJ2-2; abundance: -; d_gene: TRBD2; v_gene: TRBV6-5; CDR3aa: CASRTGLAGTGELFF; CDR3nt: TGTGCCAGCAGAACCGGACTAGCGGGCACCGGGGAGCTGTTTTTT
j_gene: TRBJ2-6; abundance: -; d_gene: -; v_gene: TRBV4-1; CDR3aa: CASSHARVGANVLTF; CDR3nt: TGCGCCAGCAGCCATGCCCGGGTGGGGGCCAACGTCCTGACTTTC
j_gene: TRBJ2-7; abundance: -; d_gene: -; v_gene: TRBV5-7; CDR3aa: CASSLRGTSYEQYF; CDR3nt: TGTGCCAGCAGCTTGCGAGGGACCTCCTACGAGCAGTACTTC
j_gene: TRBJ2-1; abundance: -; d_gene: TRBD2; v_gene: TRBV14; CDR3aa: CASSQLRGGQGNEQFF; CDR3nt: TGTGCCAGCAGCCAACTTCGGGGGGGCCAAGGTAATGAGCAGTTCTTC
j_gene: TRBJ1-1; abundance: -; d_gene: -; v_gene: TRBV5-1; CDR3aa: CASSLKQDRNTEAFF; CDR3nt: TGCGCCAGCAGCTTGAAGCAAGATAGGAACACTGAAGCTTTCTTT
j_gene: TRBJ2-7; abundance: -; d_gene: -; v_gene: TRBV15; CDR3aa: CATSRGGQGHTISYEQYF; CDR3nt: TGTGCCACCAGCAGAGGAGGACAAGGCCACACTATCTCCTACGAGCAGTACTTC
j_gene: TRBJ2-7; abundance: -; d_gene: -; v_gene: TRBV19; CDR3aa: CASRGTGTYEQYF; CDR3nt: TGTGCCAGTAGAGGGACTGGCACCTACGAGCAGTACTTC
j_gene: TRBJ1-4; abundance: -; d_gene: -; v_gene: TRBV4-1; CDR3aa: CASSQVWGPTEKLFF; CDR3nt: TGCGCCAGCAGCCAGGTTTGGGGGCCCACTGAAAAACTGTTTTTT
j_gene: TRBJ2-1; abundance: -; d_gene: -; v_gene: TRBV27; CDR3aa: CASSLKALQPYNEQFF; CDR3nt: TGTGCCAGCAGTCTTAAGGCTTTGCAGCCCTACAATGAGCAGTTCTTC
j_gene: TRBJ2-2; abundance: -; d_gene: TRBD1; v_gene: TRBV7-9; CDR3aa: CASSLATSGTGNTGELFF; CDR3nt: TGTGCCAGCAGCTTAGCGACCTCGGGGACAGGGAACACCGGGGAGCTGTTTTTT
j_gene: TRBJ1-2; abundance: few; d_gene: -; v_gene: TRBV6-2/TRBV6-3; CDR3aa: CASSYSSQGERDGYTF; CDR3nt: TGTGCCAGCAGTTACTCGAGTCAGGGAGAAAGAGATGGCTACACCTTC
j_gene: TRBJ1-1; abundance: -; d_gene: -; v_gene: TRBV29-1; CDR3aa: CSVGRFTPNTEAFF; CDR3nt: TGCAGCGTGGGCCGATTCACACCGAACACTGAAGCTTTCTTT
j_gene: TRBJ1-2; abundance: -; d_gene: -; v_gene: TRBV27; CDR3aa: CASMNRDPNYGYTF; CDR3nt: TGTGCCAGCATGAACAGGGACCCTAACTATGGCTACACCTTC
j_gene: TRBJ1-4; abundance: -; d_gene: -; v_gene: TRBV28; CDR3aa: CASTRDGNEKLFF; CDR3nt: TGTGCCAGCACCCGGGACGGAAATGAAAAACTGTTTTTT
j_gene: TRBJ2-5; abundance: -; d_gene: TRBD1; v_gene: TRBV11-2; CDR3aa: CASSWTGGVETQYF; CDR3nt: TGTGCCAGCTCCTGGACAGGGGGCGTTGAGACCCAGTACTTC
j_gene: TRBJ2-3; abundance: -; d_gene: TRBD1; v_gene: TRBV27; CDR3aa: CASRGQGARDTQYF; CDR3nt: TGTGCCAGCAGGGGACAGGGGGCGCGAGATACGCAGTATTTT
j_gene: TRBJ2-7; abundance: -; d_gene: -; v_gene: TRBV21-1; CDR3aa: CASSTTETPYEQYF; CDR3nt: TGTGCCAGCAGCACGACAGAAACCCCCTACGAGCAGTACTTC
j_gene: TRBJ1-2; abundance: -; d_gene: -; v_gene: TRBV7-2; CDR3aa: CASSLRGDYGYTF; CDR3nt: TGTGCCAGCAGCTTAAGAGGGGACTATGGCTACACCTTC
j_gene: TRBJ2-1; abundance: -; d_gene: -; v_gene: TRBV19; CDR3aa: CASSPERGNEQFF; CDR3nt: TGTGCCAGTAGCCCGGAGAGGGGGAATGAGCAGTTCTTC
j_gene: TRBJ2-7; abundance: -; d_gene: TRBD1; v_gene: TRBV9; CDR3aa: CASSGQGAYEQYF; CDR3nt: TGTGCCAGCAGCGGACAGGGGGCGTACGAGCAGTACTTC